A selection of T cell receptor beta chains follows, all from one sample in a study of shared clonotypes between healthy human individuals. Assay: immunoSEQ multiplex PCR; the TCRdb copy retains only in-frame clones and omits some. Here the sample spans 650,000 to 700,000 clones, 90% being singletons. The sample was memory CD8+ T cells from PBMCs. The origin of the receptors is a man aged 18 to 30 in good health. Some clones in this sample may be carry-over from other donors' samples. Each CDR3 is given with its conserved first and last residue. D genes are given only for firm matches. Expanded clones get a size class; other rows say once, few or many, or leave the size out.

v_call: TRBV11-2; clone_size: once; j_call: TRBJ2-5; d_call: TRBD2; cdr3_length: 16; cdr3_aa: CASSLWTSGTEETQYF; cdr3_nt: TGTGCCAGCAGCCTGTGGACTAGCGGGACTGAAGAGACCCAGTACTTC
v_call: TRBV11-2; clone_size: NA; j_call: TRBJ2-1; d_call: NA; cdr3_length: 15; cdr3_aa: CASSLVRVLYNEQFF; cdr3_nt: TGTGCCAGCAGCTTAGTGCGGGTGCTTTACAATGAGCAGTTCTTC
v_call: TRBV27; clone_size: NA; j_call: TRBJ1-1; d_call: NA; cdr3_length: 14; cdr3_aa: CASTSRGQVTEAFF; cdr3_nt: TGTGCCAGCACCTCCCGGGGGCAGGTGACTGAAGCTTTCTTT
v_call: TRBV28; clone_size: once; j_call: TRBJ2-7; d_call: NA; cdr3_length: 13; cdr3_aa: CATTRGLGREQYF; cdr3_nt: TGTGCCACGACCCGAGGGCTCGGGCGCGAGCAGTACTTC
v_call: TRBV29-1; clone_size: NA; j_call: TRBJ1-1; d_call: TRBD1; cdr3_length: 14; cdr3_aa: CSVNEGALHTEAFF; cdr3_nt: TGCAGCGTTAACGAGGGGGCACTTCACACTGAAGCTTTCTTT
v_call: TRBV11-2; clone_size: NA; j_call: TRBJ2-1; d_call: NA; cdr3_length: 12; cdr3_aa: CASRRGPGEQLF; cdr3_nt: TGTGCCAGCAGACGAGGCCCGGGTGAGCAGCTCTTC
v_call: TRBV7-6; clone_size: NA; j_call: TRBJ2-7; d_call: TRBD2; cdr3_length: 12; cdr3_aa: CARRGPAGEQYF; cdr3_nt: TGTGCCAGACGCGGGCCAGCGGGGGAGCAGTACTTC
v_call: TRBV4-1; clone_size: NA; j_call: TRBJ2-2; d_call: TRBD1; cdr3_length: 18; cdr3_aa: CASSQIVRTGGPDGELFF; cdr3_nt: TGCGCCAGCAGCCAGATTGTCCGGACAGGGGGCCCTGACGGGGAGCTGTTTTTT
v_call: TRBV7-9; clone_size: NA; j_call: TRBJ1-2; d_call: NA; cdr3_length: 16; cdr3_aa: CASSTTSGYLGYGYTF; cdr3_nt: TGTGCCAGCAGCACGACCTCAGGGTACCTTGGTTATGGCTACACCTTC
v_call: TRBV28; clone_size: NA; j_call: TRBJ2-5; d_call: NA; cdr3_length: 14; cdr3_aa: CASSPRVLQETQYF; cdr3_nt: TGTGCCAGCAGCCCCAGGGTACTCCAAGAGACCCAGTACTTC
v_call: TRBV5-4; clone_size: NA; j_call: TRBJ2-7; d_call: NA; cdr3_length: 12; cdr3_aa: CASRRGEHEQYF; cdr3_nt: TGTGCCAGCAGGCGTGGGGAACACGAGCAGTACTTC
v_call: TRBV7-8; clone_size: NA; j_call: TRBJ2-3; d_call: TRBD2; cdr3_length: 16; cdr3_aa: CASSLKAGELTDTQYF; cdr3_nt: TGTGCCAGCAGCCTAAAAGCGGGAGAATTGACAGATACGCAGTATTTT
v_call: TRBV6-4; clone_size: NA; j_call: TRBJ2-3; d_call: NA; cdr3_length: 14; cdr3_aa: CASSGGASTDTQYF; cdr3_nt: TGTGCCAGCAGTGGGGGCGCGAGCACAGATACGCAGTATTTT
v_call: TRBV5-6; clone_size: NA; j_call: TRBJ2-2; d_call: NA; cdr3_length: 14; cdr3_aa: CASSRTVNTGELFF; cdr3_nt: TGTGCCAGCAGCCGGACAGTGAACACCGGGGAGCTGTTTTTT
v_call: TRBV7-9; clone_size: NA; j_call: TRBJ2-5; d_call: NA; cdr3_length: 15; cdr3_aa: CASSLRTGTQETQYF; cdr3_nt: TGTGCCAGCAGCTTACGGACGGGAACTCAAGAGACCCAGTACTTC
v_call: TRBV19; clone_size: once; j_call: TRBJ2-7; d_call: TRBD2; cdr3_length: 14; cdr3_aa: CASSILGLAHEQYF; cdr3_nt: TGTGCCAGTAGTATTCTCGGACTAGCTCACGAGCAGTACTTC
v_call: TRBV10-2; clone_size: NA; j_call: TRBJ1-6; d_call: NA; cdr3_length: 18; cdr3_aa: CASSPESGRSSYNSPLHF; cdr3_nt: TGCGCCAGCAGTCCAGAGTCAGGTCGGAGCTCCTATAATTCACCCCTCCACTTT
v_call: TRBV30; clone_size: once; j_call: TRBJ2-7; d_call: TRBD1; cdr3_length: 15; cdr3_aa: CAWSVGTGTLYEQYF; cdr3_nt: TGTGCCTGGAGTGTAGGGACAGGGACTCTCTACGAGCAGTACTTC
v_call: TRBV14; clone_size: NA; j_call: TRBJ2-5; d_call: NA; cdr3_length: 18; cdr3_aa: CASSQERTVKIWKETQYF; cdr3_nt: TGTGCCAGCAGCCAAGAAAGGACCGTTAAAATCTGGAAAGAGACCCAGTACTTC
v_call: TRBV11-3; clone_size: NA; j_call: TRBJ2-1; d_call: TRBD2; cdr3_length: 17; cdr3_aa: CASRSRTSGSFYNEQFF; cdr3_nt: TGTGCCAGCAGGTCCCGGACTAGCGGGAGTTTCTACAATGAGCAGTTCTTC
v_call: TRBV10-1; clone_size: NA; j_call: TRBJ2-3; d_call: NA; cdr3_length: 16; cdr3_aa: CASSLDPDFSEDTQYF; cdr3_nt: TGCGCCAGCAGTTTAGACCCGGACTTTTCCGAGGATACGCAGTATTTT
v_call: TRBV19; clone_size: once; j_call: TRBJ2-1; d_call: NA; cdr3_length: 16; cdr3_aa: CASSLHISGLYNEQFF; cdr3_nt: TGTGCCAGTAGCCTCCACATCAGTGGGTTGTACAATGAGCAGTTCTTC
v_call: TRBV7-2; clone_size: NA; j_call: TRBJ2-2; d_call: NA; cdr3_length: 15; cdr3_aa: CASSLGGYHTGELFF; cdr3_nt: TGTGCCAGCAGCTTAGGCGGGTACCACACCGGGGAGCTGTTTTTT
v_call: TRBV5-1; clone_size: NA; j_call: TRBJ2-7; d_call: NA; cdr3_length: 16; cdr3_aa: CASTDPGLPSSYEQYF; cdr3_nt: TGCGCCAGCACCGACCCAGGACTGCCGAGCTCCTACGAGCAGTACTTC
v_call: TRBV7-8; clone_size: once; j_call: TRBJ2-7; d_call: TRBD2; cdr3_length: 13; cdr3_aa: CASSPGLADEQYF; cdr3_nt: TGTGCCAGCAGCCCCGGACTAGCGGACGAGCAGTACTTC
v_call: TRBV27; clone_size: NA; j_call: TRBJ1-1; d_call: NA; cdr3_length: 14; cdr3_aa: CASSLFLGNTEAFF; cdr3_nt: TGTGCCAGCAGTCTTTTTCTGGGGAACACTGAAGCTTTCTTT